The present T cell receptor (beta chain) was sequenced within a study of identical twins. Study-wide results and limits: Zero-insertion analyses were open to partial confounding by invariant MAIT and iNKT cells. Excess sharing between twins was weaker in beta out-of-frame sequences.

As for this clonotype: Its target is not known.

CDR1 is SGHDT, CDR2 YYEEEE, per germline. The CDR3 consists of 14 residues. The V gene lost 1 base and the J gene lost 2 bases, with 10 bases spanning the gap. TCRdb used MiXCR to reprocess the 5' RACE reads, holding one entry per CDR3 protein. The table shows approximately 600,000 distinct CDR3 sequences, with 7.5% to 10% occurring only once. These data also formed part of another study, on yellow fever vaccine responses in identical twins.

The sequenced sample was PBMCs. The chain combines TRBV5-6 with TRBJ2-7; D ambiguous. This TCR derives from a woman aged 18-29 years in good health. CDR3 amino acids: CASSLRLVTYEQYF. The DNA of the CDR3 is TGTGCCAGCAGCTTGAGGCTTGTCACCTACGAGCAGTACTTC.